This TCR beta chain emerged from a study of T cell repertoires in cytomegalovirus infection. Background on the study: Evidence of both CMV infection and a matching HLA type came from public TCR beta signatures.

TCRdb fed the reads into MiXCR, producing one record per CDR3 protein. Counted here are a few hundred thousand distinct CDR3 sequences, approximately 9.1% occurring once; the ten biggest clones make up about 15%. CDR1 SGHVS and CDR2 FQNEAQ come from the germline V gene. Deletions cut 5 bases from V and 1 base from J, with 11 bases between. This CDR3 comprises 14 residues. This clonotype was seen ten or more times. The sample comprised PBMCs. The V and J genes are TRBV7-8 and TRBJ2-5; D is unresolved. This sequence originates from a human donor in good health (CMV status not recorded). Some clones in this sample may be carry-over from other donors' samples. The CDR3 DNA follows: TGTGCCAGCAGCCCCCGACGGAGCCAAGAGACCCAGTACTTC. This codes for CASSPRRSQETQYF.